This TCR beta chain comes out of a study of blood T cell repertoires in COVID-19. Across the study: Some COVID-19 samples were acute and others convalescent; all came from the United States, Italy and Spain. The analysed material was cDNA or gDNA that came from T cells, B-cell-depleted T cells, or PBMCs.

Authors' processing steps: Estimation of nucleated cell counts was performed using reference gene primer amplification. Profiled with immunoSEQ multiplex PCR; TCRdb holds only in-frame clones, not every one. V and J calls and clone size are given by that table; D and trimming were obtained from the DNA. The top ten hold 9.5% to 15% of the sample, which has around 230,000 clones, approximately 78% seen once. This CDR3 region has 18 residues. The germline V gene has CDR1 GTSNPN and CDR2 SVGIG (reference sequence). Losses at the gene ends were 2 bases for V and 0 bases for J; bases not matched to a gene: 8.

The receptor's source is a woman aged 60-75 years with active or convalescent COVID-19. The chain recombines TRBV30 with TRBJ1-6, with TRBD1 identical over 9 bases. Sequencing was done on a sample of peripheral blood. The DNA for the CDR3 is TGTGCCTGGAGTAGGGACAGGGAGTTGGGCTCCTATAATTCACCCCTCCACTTT. Translating it yields CAWSRDRELGSYNSPLHF.